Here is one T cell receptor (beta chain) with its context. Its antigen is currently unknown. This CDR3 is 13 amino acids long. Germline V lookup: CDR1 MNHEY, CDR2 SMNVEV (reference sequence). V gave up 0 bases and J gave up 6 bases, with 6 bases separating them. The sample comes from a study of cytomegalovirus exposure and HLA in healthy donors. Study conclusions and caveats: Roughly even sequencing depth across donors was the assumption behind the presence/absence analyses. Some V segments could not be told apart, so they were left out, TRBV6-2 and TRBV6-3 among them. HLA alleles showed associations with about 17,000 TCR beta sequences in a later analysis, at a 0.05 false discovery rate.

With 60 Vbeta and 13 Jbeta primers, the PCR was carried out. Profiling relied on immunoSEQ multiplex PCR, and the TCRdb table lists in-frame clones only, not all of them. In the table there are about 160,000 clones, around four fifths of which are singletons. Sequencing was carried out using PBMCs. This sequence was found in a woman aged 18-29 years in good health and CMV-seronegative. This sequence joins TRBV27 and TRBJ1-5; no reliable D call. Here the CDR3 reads CASSLSSVQPQHF. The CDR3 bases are TGTGCCAGCAGTTTATCCAGCGTTCAGCCCCAGCATTTT.